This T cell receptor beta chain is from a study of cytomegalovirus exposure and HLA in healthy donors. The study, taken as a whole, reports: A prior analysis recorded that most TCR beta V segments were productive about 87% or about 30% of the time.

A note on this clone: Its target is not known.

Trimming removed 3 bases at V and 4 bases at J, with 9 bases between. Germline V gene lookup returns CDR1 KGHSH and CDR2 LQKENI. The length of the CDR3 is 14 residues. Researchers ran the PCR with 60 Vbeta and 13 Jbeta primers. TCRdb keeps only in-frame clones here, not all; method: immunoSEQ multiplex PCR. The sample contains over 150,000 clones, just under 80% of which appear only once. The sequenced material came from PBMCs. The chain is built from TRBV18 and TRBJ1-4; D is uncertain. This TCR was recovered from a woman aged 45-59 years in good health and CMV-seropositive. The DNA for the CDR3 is TGTGCCAGCTCACCCGTCCCGGGTAATGAAAAACTGTTTTTT. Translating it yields CASSPVPGNEKLFF.